These 4 T cell receptor beta chains were sequenced from one sample in a study of T cell clonotyping in hematopoietic cell transplantation. Time point described: recipient sample about 28 days before transplant, after cytoreduction. TCRdb keeps only in-frame clones here, not all; method: immunoSEQ multiplex PCR. The sample includes over 10,000 clones, approximately 80% of them seen just once. This specimen consisted of peripheral blood mononuclear cells, obtained before stem cell transplant. The receptors shown here come from a man between 60 and 75 years old with acute myeloid leukemia. Some clones in this sample may be carry-over from other donors' samples.

This rearrangement joins TRBV2 to TRBJ1-5; 11 nucleotides align to TRBD1. Losses at the gene ends were 4 bases for V and 2 bases for J; bases not matched to a gene: 1. This CDR3 is 15 amino acids long. Germline lookup yields CDR1 SNHLY and CDR2 FYNNEI. The CDR3 DNA reads as TGTGCCAGCAGTGGGACAGGGGGCGGCAATCAGCCCCAGCATTTT. Its protein product is CASSGTGGGNQPQHF.

This clone was picked up a small number of times. The V call is TRBV6-6, the J call TRBJ1-1; perhaps TRBD1 as D (6 bases). The ends were cut back, 6 bases at V and 6 bases at J, with 17 bases in the middle. Looked up from germline, CDR1 is MNHNY and CDR2 is SVGAGI (reference sequence). There are 14 residues in the CDR3. The DNA of the CDR3 is TGTGCCAGCAGACGGACGGGGGGCGCGTCTGAAGCTTTCTTT. Amino acids: CASRRTGGASEAFF.

This clone appeared a single time. The gene calls are TRBV9 and TRBJ2-3; TRBD2 might be the D (5 bases). The CDR3 extends over 14 amino acids. Per the germline V gene, CDR1 is SGDLS and CDR2 is YYNGEE. The germline V and J ends were trimmed by 7 bases and 5 bases, with 17 bases remaining between them. DNA of the CDR3: TGTGCCAGCGCCCGCGCCCTAGCAGGAGATACGCAGTATTTT. The encoded protein is CASARALAGDTQYF. Based on the CDR3 plus reference TRBV9 and TRBJ2-3, the full variable domain is DSGVTQTPKHLITATGQRVTLRCSPRSGDLSVYWYQQSLDQGLQFLIQYYNGEERAKGNILERFSAQQFPDLHSELNLSSLELGDSALYFCASARALAGDTQYFGPGTRLTVL.

The rearrangement links TRBV4-3 to TRBJ2-3; 11 nucleotides match TRBD2. Unmatched junction bases numbered 7, after V lost 0 bases and J lost 2 bases. The germline V gene encodes CDR1 LGHNA and CDR2 YSLEER. The CDR3 covers 18 residues. The CDR3 loop is CASSQDILAGGYTDTQYF. The CDR3 coding sequence is TGCGCCAGCAGCCAAGATATATTAGCGGGGGGGTACACAGATACGCAGTATTTT.